The clone carrying this T cell receptor beta chain was detected once. The treatment denotes: randomized to nivolumab then ipilimumab (arm A) or the reverse (arm B). From thawed PBMCs, live CD3+CD8+ cells negative for CD19 and CD56 were sorted. The CDR3 has 14 amino acids. The V gene end was trimmed by 5 bases and the J gene end by 6 bases; junction bases not matched to a gene: 4. From germline, CDR1 is SNHLY and CDR2 FYNNEI. Repertoires were generated with immunoSEQ multiplex PCR, while TCRdb's copy carries only in-frame clones and drops some. This sample has tens of thousands of clones, with 75% to 90% found just once. The sample belongs to a study of sequential checkpoint blockade in melanoma.

The specimen was CD8+ T cells sorted from blood (inferred from file names), collected from a patient given nivolumab and ipilimumab in sequence. The TCR originated in a human donor with melanoma. The J gene is TRBJ2-1, the V gene TRBV2, with 10 bases matching TRBD2. CDR3 sequence (DNA): TGTGCCAGCAGTTTGGGACTAGCGTCCAATGAGCAGTTCTTC. It specifies CASSLGLASNEQFF.